These 6 T cell receptor beta chains were all obtained from the same sample, sequenced in a study of T cells after yellow fever vaccination. TCRdb used MiXCR to reprocess the 5' RACE reads, holding one entry per CDR3 protein. The table lists approximately 120,000 distinct CDR3 sequences, more than 6.5% of them singletons, with roughly 2.6% in the top ten. The source material was CD4+ T cells sorted from PBMCs, sampled roughly 10 days after the first yellow fever vaccination. All receptors come from a man between 18 and 29 years old who received the YFV17D yellow fever vaccine.

The gene calls are TRBV9 and TRBJ2-6; maybe TRBD1 (5 bases). Trimming cost V 0 bases and J 2 bases, with 12 bases left between them. The germline V gene encodes CDR1 SGDLS and CDR2 YYNGEE. This CDR3 region has 17 residues. CDR3 DNA sequence: TGTGCCAGCAGCGTAGCCGGCGCAGGGCCTGGGGCCAACGTCCTGACTTTC. This translates into CASSVAGAGPGANVLTF.

Ten or more counts support this clonotype. The chain has TRBV7-2 and TRBJ1-1, with D tentatively TRBD1 (5 bases). Deletions cut 8 bases from V and 0 bases from J, with 16 bases between. The germline V gene encodes CDR1 SGHTA and CDR2 FQGNSA. The CDR3 length is 15 residues. As DNA, the CDR3 is TGTGCCAGCGCCGCTGGGGGTATGATGAACACTGAAGCTTTCTTT. Its protein product is CASAAGGMMNTEAFF.

Ten or more counts support this clonotype. The CDR3 DNA reads TGTGCCATCAGTGGTAACAGGGGTCGCAATCAGCCCCAGCATTTT. Protein product: CAISGNRGRNQPQHF. The chain couples TRBV10-3 to TRBJ1-5; 7 bases fit TRBD1. V lost 4 bases and J lost 2; bases outside the gene matches: 5. The germline CDR1 and CDR2 sequences are ENHRY and SYGVKD. The CDR3 spans 15 residues.

Many counts were recorded for this clonotype. The chain employs TRBV6-6 and TRBJ2-7; D is undetermined. V gave up 0 bases and J gave up 7 bases, with 10 bases separating them. The germline V gene has CDR1 MNHNY and CDR2 SVGAGI (reference sequence). The CDR3 is 13 amino acids. The CDR3 DNA reads as TGTGCCAGCAGTTACTCGCCACCTCTGGAGCAGTACGTC. It is translated as CASSYSPPLEQYV.

The chain is built from TRBV7-2 and TRBJ1-2; 7 nucleotides line up with TRBD1. CDR3 size: 16 residues. Trimming at V came to 1 base and at J to 2 bases, leaving 7 bases not matched to a gene. Germline V gene lookup returns CDR1 SGHTA and CDR2 FQGNSA. The CDR3 sequence is CASSLEVRQGNYGYTF. DNA of the CDR3: TGTGCCAGCAGCTTAGAAGTTCGACAGGGAAACTATGGCTACACCTTC. Drawing the rest from reference TRBV7-2 and TRBJ1-2, the complete variable domain is GAGVSQSPSNKVTEKGKDVELRCDPISGHTALYWYRQSLGQGLEFLIYFQGNSAPDKSGLPSDRFSAERTGGSVSTLTIQRTQQEDSAVYLCASSLEVRQGNYGYTFGSGTRLTVV.

This clonotype has just a few counts. J is TRBJ2-3 and V is TRBV20-1; TRBD1 aligns across 10 bases. CDR1 is DFQATT, CDR2 SNEGSKA, per germline (reference sequence). The CDR3 spans 15 residues. J lost 4 bases, V lost 3 bases, and 7 bases had no gene match. Here the CDR3 reads CSASFLGQGADTQYF. The DNA for the CDR3 is TGCAGTGCTAGTTTCCTCGGACAGGGGGCAGATACGCAGTATTTT.